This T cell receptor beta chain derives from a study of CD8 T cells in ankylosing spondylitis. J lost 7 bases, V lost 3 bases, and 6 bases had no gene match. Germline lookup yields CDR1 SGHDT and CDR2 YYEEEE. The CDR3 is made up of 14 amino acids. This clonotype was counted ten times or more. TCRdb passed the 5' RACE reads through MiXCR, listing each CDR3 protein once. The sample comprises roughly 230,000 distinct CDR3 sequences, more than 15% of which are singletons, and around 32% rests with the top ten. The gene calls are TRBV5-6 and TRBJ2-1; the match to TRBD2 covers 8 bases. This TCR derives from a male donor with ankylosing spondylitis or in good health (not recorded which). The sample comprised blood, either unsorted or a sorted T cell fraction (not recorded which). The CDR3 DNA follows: TGTGCCAGCAGCTACTGGACTAGCTTAAATGAGCAGTTCTTC. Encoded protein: CASSYWTSLNEQFF. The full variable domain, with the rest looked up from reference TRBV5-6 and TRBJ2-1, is DAGVTQSPTHLIKTRGQQVTLRCSPKSGHDTVSWYQQALGQGPQFIFQYYEEEERQRGNFPDRFSGHQFPNYSSELNVNALLLGDSALYLCASSYWTSLNEQFFGPGTRLTVL.